These 13 T cell receptor beta chains originate from one sample sequenced in a study of CD8 T cells in ankylosing spondylitis (dated by TCRdb to the late 2010s). Preparation of the library involved 5' RACE. These reads were obtained on an Illumina HiSeq 2500. TCRdb reprocessed the public reads (quality trimming at Q25 with fastp, clone calling with MiXCR) and kept in-frame beta chains. For every CDR3 protein sequence, its rows merge into one entry that carries the most common genes and DNA. The sample profile shows 150,000 or so distinct CDR3 sequences; around a third of them were found once. Together, the top ten hold about 5.5% of the sample. The sequenced material came from synovial fluid, either unsorted or a sorted T cell fraction (not recorded which). These receptors were obtained from a male donor with ankylosing spondylitis.

J is TRBJ2-3 and V is TRBV28; D gene ambiguous. The CDR3 is 16 residues long. Germline CDR1 MDHEN, CDR2 SYDVKM. With 3 bases removed from V and 6 bases from J, the gap between germline ends came to 19 bases. The CDR3 nucleotides read TGTGCCAGCAGTTTGGAAGGACGAGTCAGCAGGGATACGCAGTATTTT. This encodes CASSLEGRVSRDTQYF.

The V gene is TRBV15, the J gene TRBJ2-3; D not certain. CDR3 length: 14 amino acids. V was cut by 0 bases and J by 5 bases, with 9 bases left in between. The germline gives CDR1 LNHNV, CDR2 YYDKDF (reference sequence). The CDR3 is CATSRDRSEDTQYF. DNA for the CDR3: TGTGCCACCAGCAGAGATCGGAGCGAAGATACGCAGTATTTT.

On this clonotype: A much bigger clone sits one base away, suggesting this may be a read error. This chain connects TRBV20-1 to TRBJ2-7; D ambiguous. The CDR3 contains 12 residues. Per the germline V gene, CDR1 is DFQATT and CDR2 is SNEGSKA (reference sequence). CDR3 coding DNA: TGCAGTGCTGGAGATCAGTTCTACGAGCAGTACTTC. It translates to CSAGDQFYEQYF.

The chain combines TRBV20-1 with TRBJ1-1; maybe TRBD1 (6 bases). From germline, CDR1 is DFQATT and CDR2 SNEGSKA (reference sequence). This CDR3 comprises 13 residues. V was clipped by 0 bases and J by 7 bases, with 12 bases between them. CDR3 nucleotide sequence: TGCAGTGCTAGAGATCAGGGGATGGGTGAAGCTTTCTTT. It specifies CSARDQGMGEAFF.

The chain uses TRBV20-1 and TRBJ2-7; TRBD2 might be the D (5 bases). With 6 bases removed from V and 3 bases from J, the gap between germline ends came to 15 bases. The germline CDR1 and CDR2 sequences are DFQATT and SNEGSKA (reference sequence). The CDR3 extends over 13 amino acids. CDR3 in DNA: TGCAGTGCCAGACCCTCGGCGGGCTACGAGCAGTACTTC. This encodes CSARPSAGYEQYF.

This clonotype was seen repeatedly, ten times or more. The CDR3 sequence: CASSQPLSGGTSYNEQFF. The CDR3 coding sequence is TGTGCCAGCAGCCAGCCCTTATCCGGGGGGACCTCCTACAATGAGCAGTTCTTC. The rearrangement uses TRBV3-2 and TRBJ2-1; the table's D call of TRBD1 was not tested on the DNA. TRBV3-2 is assigned pseudogene status. The CDR3 is 18 residues long.

J is TRBJ2-5 and V is TRBV28, with D perhaps matching TRBD2 (7 bases). The ends were cut back, 7 bases at V and 5 bases at J, with 11 bases in the middle. The CDR3 is made up of 12 amino acids. Germline values: CDR1 MDHEN, CDR2 SYDVKM. CDR3 residues: CASTQGGETQYF. The CDR3 nucleotides are TGTGCCAGCACACAGGGAGGGGAGACCCAGTACTTC.

V is TRBV6-2 or TRBV6-3 and J is TRBJ1-2; D call uncertain. CDR1 and CDR2 from the germline V gene are MNHEY and SVGEGT. The CDR3 is made up of 15 amino acids. Trimming took off 6 bases at V and 2 bases at J, with 16 bases between the two ends. CDR3 DNA: TGTGCCAGCAGAAACGGTGGCCCAACAAACTATGGCTACACCTTC. Protein: CASRNGGPTNYGYTF.

This clonotype was counted only a few times. CDR3 DNA: TGCAGTGCTAGGTCTAGCGGGGGAAACACCGGGGAGCTGTTTTTT. It is translated as CSARSSGGNTGELFF. This chain uses TRBV20-1 with TRBJ2-2; 10 nucleotides line up with TRBD2. The V gene end was trimmed by 3 bases and the J gene end by 2 bases; junction bases not matched to a gene: 3. The CDR3 length is 15 residues. CDR1 is DFQATT, CDR2 SNEGSKA, per germline (reference sequence).

The V gene is TRBV6-2 or TRBV6-3, the J gene TRBJ1-2; 9 bases fit TRBD1. Losses at the gene ends were 4 bases for V and 8 bases for J; bases not matched to a gene: 5. From germline, CDR1 is MNHEY and CDR2 SVGEGT. The CDR3 is made up of 13 amino acids. CDR3 residues: CASSSQGASGYTF. In nucleotides, the CDR3 is TGTGCCAGCAGTTCACAGGGGGCATCGGGCTACACCTTC.

This chain links TRBV4-1 with TRBJ2-1, with 8 bases that match TRBD2. Germline V lookup: CDR1 MGHRA, CDR2 YSYEKL. Trimming at V came to 1 base and at J to 0 bases, leaving 8 bases not matched to a gene. This CDR3 is 18 amino acids long. Here the CDR3 DNA reads TGCGCCAGCAGCCAAGGCGGTACTAGCGGAGCCTCCTACAATGAGCAGTTCTTC. It encodes CASSQGGTSGASYNEQFF.

The chain recombines TRBV27 with TRBJ1-5, with TRBD1 as a possible D gene (6 bases). This CDR3 spans 15 amino acids. Germline CDR1 is MNHEY and CDR2 is SMNVEV (reference sequence). With 5 bases removed from V and 0 bases from J, the gap between germline ends came to 11 bases. The CDR3 region is CASSRGQYSNQPQHF. CDR3 nucleotide sequence: TGTGCCAGCAGTCGCGGACAGTATAGCAATCAGCCCCAGCATTTT.

This clonotype has more than one count but fewer than ten. The chain is built from TRBV29-1 and TRBJ1-1; no reliable D call. This CDR3 has 13 amino acids. V was shortened by 5 bases and J by 2 bases, with 12 bases between the two germline ends. In germline, CDR1 is SQVTM, CDR2 ANQGSEA. The CDR3 nucleotides are TGCAGCGTTCGTAAGGACGGAAACACTGAAGCTTTCTTT. Its protein is CSVRKDGNTEAFF.